The 10 T cell receptor beta chains reported below all come from one sample, sequenced in a study. TCRdb used MiXCR to reprocess the RT-PCR reads, holding one entry per CDR3 protein. The sample carries approximately 720,000 distinct CDR3 sequences, 14% recorded once. Material: memory CD4+ T cells from blood. The receptors originated from a female donor in good health, serving as a healthy control.

A few counts support this clonotype. The gene calls are TRBV28 and TRBJ2-1; possibly TRBD2 for D (6 bases). This CDR3 spans 15 amino acids. The ends were cut back, 6 bases at V and 0 bases at J, with 12 bases in the middle. CDR1 is MDHEN and CDR2 is SYDVKM in the germline V gene. The CDR3 sequence: CASRWTTSSYNEQFF. CDR3 DNA sequence: TGTGCCAGCAGGTGGACTACGAGCTCCTACAATGAGCAGTTCTTC.

The DNA of the CDR3 is TGTGCCAGCAGTGGCCGAACAGGGGGCGGCCAGCCCCAGCATTTT. This gives the protein CASSGRTGGGQPQHF. This chain joins TRBV6-1 and TRBJ1-5; 9 nucleotides agree with TRBD1. Germline loops: CDR1 MNHNS, CDR2 SASEGT. The CDR3 runs 15 residues. J lost 7 bases, V lost 4 bases, and 8 bases had no gene match.

This clonotype appeared a few times. The chain has TRBV4-3 and TRBJ2-3, with TRBD1 as a possible D gene (6 bases). The germline V gene has CDR1 LGHNA and CDR2 YSLEER. Trimming pared 0 bases from V and 10 bases from J, leaving 11 bases between. The CDR3 length is 13 residues. CDR3 residues: CASSQESTGSQYF. Written as DNA, the CDR3 is TGCGCCAGCAGCCAAGAGTCGACAGGTTCGCAGTATTTT.

This clonotype has more than one count but fewer than ten. The chain recombines TRBV12-3 or TRBV12-4 with TRBJ2-1; no clear D gene. V was shortened by 7 bases and J by 8 bases, with 21 bases between the two germline ends. The CDR3 loop spans 15 amino acids. The CDR3 loop is CASTRDPGPSDEQFF. The CDR3 coding sequence is TGTGCCAGCACGCGTGACCCGGGCCCCTCCGATGAGCAGTTCTTC.

This clonotype was seen many times. The rearrangement joins TRBV28 to TRBJ2-7, with 8 bases matching TRBD1. Germline lookup yields CDR1 MDHEN and CDR2 SYDVKM. V lost 5 bases, J lost 3 bases, and 9 bases stayed unmatched. This CDR3 region has 15 residues. The chain's CDR3 is CASSGSGTGNYEQYF. The DNA of the CDR3 is TGTGCCAGCAGTGGTTCCGGGACAGGAAACTACGAGCAGTACTTC.

This sequence joins TRBV6-6 and TRBJ2-1; maybe TRBD2 (5 bases). Trimming stripped 0 bases from V and 6 bases from J, with 15 bases between. The germline gives CDR1 MNHNY, CDR2 SVGAGI (reference sequence). The CDR3 consists of 16 residues. This CDR3 is CASSYSFPGMGNEQFF. The CDR3 DNA reads TGTGCCAGCAGTTACTCGTTTCCCGGGATGGGCAATGAGCAGTTCTTC.

The genes are TRBV6-1 and TRBJ1-1; TRBD1 matches at 7 bases. Germline lookup yields CDR1 MNHNS and CDR2 SASEGT. CDR3 length: 16 amino acids. Trimming took 7 bases from V and 0 from J; bases not matched to a gene: 11. The DNA of the CDR3 is TGTGCCAGCACCACCGGGAACAGGGGATTGAACACTGAAGCTTTCTTT. Residues: CASTTGNRGLNTEAFF.

This clonotype has ten or more counts. The CDR3 coding sequence is TGTGCCAGCAGCTTAGCCCGCACAGATACGCAGTATTTT. It encodes CASSLARTDTQYF. V and J are TRBV7-6 and TRBJ2-3; D gene ambiguous. CDR3 size: 13 residues. V lost 0 bases, J lost 1 base, and 2 bases lay in between. In germline, CDR1 is SGHVS, CDR2 FNYEAQ.

This clonotype was recorded a few times. The chain uses TRBV20-1 and TRBJ1-5; D is uncertain. The CDR3 is 15 residues long. V was pared by 3 bases and J by 1 base, with 13 bases between. CDR1 DFQATT and CDR2 SNEGSKA come from the germline V gene (reference sequence). The CDR3 bases are TGCAGTGCTAGGTTCGCCCTGGGGAGCAATCAGCCCCAGCATTTT. It codes for CSARFALGSNQPQHF.

This clonotype was seen many times. V gene TRBV9 combines with J gene TRBJ2-1, with 8 bases that match TRBD2. J was trimmed by 4 bases and V by 0 bases; bases with no gene match: 3. The CDR3 loop spans 15 amino acids. Per germline, CDR1 SGDLS and CDR2 YYNGEE. The CDR3 sequence: CASSVDGRGYNEQFF. The CDR3 region has the DNA TGTGCCAGCAGCGTAGACGGGAGGGGGTACAATGAGCAGTTCTTC.